The 25 T cell receptor beta chains below come from one sample, sequenced in a study of cytotoxic CD8 clonotypes in ibrutinib-treated CLL. Assay: immunoSEQ multiplex PCR; the TCRdb copy retains only in-frame clones and omits some. Of hundreds of thousands of clones in the sample, about three quarters were seen once. Specimen: PBMCs, collected after 24 months of ibrutinib treatment. All receptors derive from a human donor with chronic lymphocytic leukemia.

The V gene is TRBV12-5, the J gene TRBJ1-2; D perhaps matches TRBD1 (5 bases). The V gene lost 1 base and the J gene lost 3 bases, with 27 bases spanning the gap. The CDR3 sequence is 20 residues long. Germline assignment: CDR1 LGHNT and CDR2 FRNRAP. CDR3 region: CASGLDKGRGRLPLDYGYTF. The CDR3 region has the DNA TGTGCTAGTGGTTTGGATAAAGGGAGGGGTCGGCTCCCCCTAGACTATGGCTACACCTTC.

The chain has TRBV11-2 and TRBJ1-3; 9 nucleotides match TRBD1. Germline CDR1 and CDR2: SGHAT and FQNNGV. V lost 4 bases, J lost 6 bases, and 1 base stayed unmatched. The CDR3 length is 13 residues. CDR3 amino acids: CASSWDRANTIYF. CDR3 bases: TGTGCCAGCAGCTGGGACAGGGCAAACACCATATATTTT. Based on the CDR3 plus reference TRBV11-2 and TRBJ1-3, the full variable domain is EAGVAQSPRYKIIEKRQSVAFWCNPISGHATLYWYQQILGQGPKLLIQFQNNGVVDDSQLPKDRFSAERLKGVDSTLKIQPAKLEDSAVYLCASSWDRANTIYFGEGSWLTVV.

This clone was counted between two and nine times. The chain has TRBV6-5 and TRBJ1-1; no definite D call. Germline V lookup: CDR1 MNHEY, CDR2 SVGAGI. The CDR3 covers 14 residues. The V end was cut by 5 bases, the J end by 4 bases, with 14 bases between. CDR3 in amino acids: CASSTPGLSTEAFF. In nucleotides, the CDR3 is TGTGCCAGCAGTACCCCGGGATTGAGCACTGAAGCTTTCTTT.

This clone was observed a few times. The chain carries TRBV9 and TRBJ2-1, with 10 bases fitting TRBD2. Germline V gene lookup returns CDR1 SGDLS and CDR2 YYNGEE. The trim removed 0 bases at V and 5 bases at J, leaving 2 bases unmatched. This CDR3 spans 15 amino acids. The CDR3 loop reads CASSVGLAGDNEQFF. The CDR3 DNA reads as TGTGCCAGCAGCGTAGGGCTAGCGGGAGACAATGAGCAGTTCTTC.

CDR3 sequence: CASRVPGGTYNEQFF. In DNA form, the CDR3 reads TGTGCCAGCAGAGTCCCAGGGGGAACCTACAATGAGCAGTTCTTC. The V call is TRBV6-5, the J call TRBJ2-1; 7 bases map to TRBD1. The length of the CDR3 is 15 residues. V shed 6 bases, J shed 2 bases, and the junction held 7 bases outside the gene matches. Germline CDR1 MNHEY, CDR2 SVGAGI.

This clone was observed a few times. The chain uses TRBV27 and TRBJ2-7, with D unclear. Between the trimmed V and J ends, which lost 7 bases and 3 bases, there was a span of 13 bases. Germline assignment: CDR1 MNHEY and CDR2 SMNVEV (reference sequence). The CDR3 has 13 residues. CDR3 in amino acids: CASTPTPGYEQYF. In nucleotides, the CDR3 is TGTGCCAGCACCCCGACACCCGGCTACGAGCAGTACTTC.

The V and J genes are TRBV27 and TRBJ2-7; perhaps TRBD1 as D (5 bases). CDR1 and CDR2 from the germline V gene are MNHEY and SMNVEV (reference sequence). The V end lost 8 bases, the J end lost 0 bases, and 17 bases lay between the germline ends. The CDR3 has 15 residues. Here the CDR3 reads CASQTAGPYSYEQYF. The CDR3 nucleotides read TGTGCCAGCCAAACCGCAGGGCCCTACTCCTACGAGCAGTACTTC.

This clone has just a few counts. Here the CDR3 reads CASSWTSGRPEQFF. CDR3 coding DNA: TGTGCCAGTAGTTGGACTAGCGGGAGACCTGAGCAGTTCTTC. The chain links TRBV19 to TRBJ2-1; 13 positions match TRBD2. Trimming took 5 bases from V and 9 from J; bases not matched to a gene: 4. Germline CDR1 is LNHDA and CDR2 is SQIVND (reference sequence). This CDR3 is built from 14 residues.

Notes on this clone: Different DNA sequences within this sample yield the same CDR3. V is TRBV29-1 and J is TRBJ1-5, with D perhaps matching TRBD1 (5 bases). The CDR3 runs 13 residues. V was trimmed by 4 bases and J by 1 base, leaving 8 bases between them. Germline CDR1 reads SQVTM; CDR2 reads ANQGSEA. CDR3 bases: TGCAGCGTTGGGGGGGGGAGCAATCAGCCCCAGCATTTT. It codes for CSVGGGSNQPQHF.

V and J are TRBV28 and TRBJ2-7, with D possibly being TRBD1 (6 bases). The CDR3 sequence is 15 residues long. Looked up from germline, CDR1 is MDHEN and CDR2 is SYDVKM. The V end was cut by 6 bases, the J end by 2 bases, with 17 bases between. The CDR3 sequence: CASSSFQGYTYEQYF. As DNA, the CDR3 is TGTGCCAGCAGCTCGTTTCAGGGGTACACCTACGAGCAGTACTTC.

The V call is TRBV7-3, the J call TRBJ2-7; D is undetermined. From germline, CDR1 is SGHTA and CDR2 FQGTGA. The CDR3 has 13 amino acids. V lost 3 bases, J lost 8 bases, and 14 bases lay in between. The CDR3 DNA reads TGTGCCAGCAGCTTCGTTGTCGAGTCAAAGCAGTACTTC. This gives the protein CASSFVVESKQYF.

The chain employs TRBV7-2 and TRBJ2-3, with TRBD2 as a possible D gene (6 bases). Germline lookup yields CDR1 SGHTA and CDR2 FQGNSA. The V gene lost 5 bases and the J gene lost 2 bases, with 17 bases spanning the gap. This CDR3 contains 16 residues. The CDR3 DNA reads as TGTGCCAGCAGCGCCAGACTAGGGCCCGCCACAGATACGCAGTATTTT. Translated, it gives CASSARLGPATDTQYF.

The chain carries TRBV27 and TRBJ2-5; D not certain. The CDR3 covers 14 residues. Germline V gene sequence: CDR1 MNHEY, CDR2 SMNVEV (reference sequence). Between the trimmed V and J ends, which lost 2 bases and 0 bases, there was a span of 7 bases. The CDR3 region has the DNA TGTGCCAGCAGTTTACAGAAGTACCAAGAGACCCAGTACTTC. Encoded protein: CASSLQKYQETQYF.

The chain carries TRBV19 and TRBJ1-5; the D is unclear. Per germline, CDR1 LNHDA and CDR2 SQIVND (reference sequence). CDR3 size: 14 residues. The ends were cut back, 7 bases at V and 4 bases at J, with 14 bases in the middle. This chain's CDR3 is CASTTIQLNQPQHF. The CDR3, as DNA: TGTGCCAGTACCACGATACAGCTAAATCAGCCCCAGCATTTT.

The chain joins TRBV11-3 to TRBJ2-5, with D perhaps matching TRBD2 (5 bases). Germline lookup yields CDR1 SGHNT and CDR2 YENEEA. The CDR3 length is 13 residues. Trimming removed 5 bases at V and 8 bases at J, with 15 bases between. The CDR3 coding sequence is TGTGCCAGCAGCACAAAACCCAGCGGCACCCAGTACTTC. It encodes CASSTKPSGTQYF.

The rearrangement joins TRBV5-4 to TRBJ2-3; D is ambiguous. The CDR3 length is 14 residues. In germline, CDR1 is SGHNT, CDR2 YYREEE (reference sequence). The germline V and J ends were trimmed by 5 bases and 2 bases, with 12 bases remaining between them. The CDR3 reads CASSMGGITDTQYF. The DNA for the CDR3 is TGTGCCAGCAGTATGGGTGGGATCACAGATACGCAGTATTTT.

The V call is TRBV27, the J call TRBJ1-1; D unresolved. From germline, CDR1 is MNHEY and CDR2 SMNVEV (reference sequence). The CDR3 has 13 residues. The germline V and J ends were trimmed by 5 bases and 1 base, with 8 bases remaining between them. The CDR3 DNA reads as TGTGCCAGCAGTCCAAGGCCGAACACTGAAGCTTTCTTT. This encodes CASSPRPNTEAFF.

The chain links TRBV15 to TRBJ2-7, with a weak D call TRBD1 (7 bases). From germline, CDR1 is LNHNV and CDR2 YYDKDF (reference sequence). V was shortened by 1 base and J by 2 bases, with 9 bases between the two germline ends. This CDR3 contains 14 residues. The CDR3 sequence: CATSRGGTAYEQYF. CDR3 nucleotide sequence: TGTGCCACCAGCAGAGGCGGGACAGCCTACGAGCAGTACTTC.

In its sample, this clone was seen a few times. V is TRBV10-1 and J is TRBJ1-1; D is undetermined. V lost 6 bases and J lost 5, with 7 bases in between. The germline gives CDR1 WNHNN, CDR2 SYGVQD (reference sequence). The CDR3 is made up of 11 amino acids. CDR3 amino acids: CASRRSTEAFF. CDR3 DNA: TGCGCCAGCAGGCGGTCAACTGAAGCTTTCTTT.

This rearrangement joins TRBV30 to TRBJ2-5; D unresolved. Germline-derived CDR1 and CDR2 are GTSNPN and SVGIG (reference sequence). This CDR3 has 14 amino acids. V was trimmed by 0 bases and J by 2 bases, leaving 10 bases between them. The CDR3 nucleotides are TGTGCCTGGAGTGTACAAGTGGGGCAAGAGACCCAGTACTTC. It is translated as CAWSVQVGQETQYF.

The chain uses TRBV5-1 and TRBJ2-7, with 7 bases fitting TRBD1. CDR1 is SGHRS and CDR2 is YFSETQ in the germline V gene. The CDR3 runs 15 residues. The ends lost 5 bases at V and 0 bases at J; junction bases unmatched: 8. The CDR3 reads CASSIQGTSSYEQYF. CDR3 DNA sequence: TGCGCCAGCAGTATACAGGGGACGAGCTCCTACGAGCAGTACTTC.

The V gene is TRBV30, the J gene TRBJ1-3; the D is unclear. CDR1 is GTSNPN, CDR2 SVGIG, per germline (reference sequence). The CDR3 length is 14 residues. Trimming left V 4 bases short and J 2 bases short, with 12 bases between. This chain's CDR3 is CAWTPFSPGNTIYF. The CDR3 DNA sequence: TGTGCCTGGACGCCGTTTTCTCCTGGAAACACCATATATTTT.

V gene TRBV6-5 combines with J gene TRBJ2-6; no clear D. V was trimmed by 0 bases and J by 2 bases, leaving 8 bases between them. Germline values: CDR1 MNHEY, CDR2 SVGAGI. CDR3 length: 16 amino acids. The CDR3 loop reads CASSYSQYAGANVLTF. The CDR3 DNA follows: TGTGCCAGCAGTTACTCCCAGTATGCTGGGGCCAACGTCCTGACTTTC.

The table lists this clone with many counts. The chain recombines TRBV5-1 with TRBJ1-1; 7 bases align to TRBD1. Trimming cost V 2 bases and J 5 bases; bases outside gene matches: 6. CDR3 length: 14 amino acids. Germline CDR1 is SGHRS and CDR2 is YFSETQ. CDR3 sequence reads: CASSFHQGGTEAFF. DNA for the CDR3: TGCGCCAGCAGCTTCCATCAGGGGGGGACTGAAGCTTTCTTT. The full variable domain, its missing parts supplied by reference TRBV5-1 and TRBJ1-1, is KAGVTQTPRYLIKTRGQQVTLSCSPISGHRSVSWYQQTPGQGLQFLFEYFSETQRNKGNFPGRFSGRQFSNSRSEMNVSTLELGDSALYLCASSFHQGGTEAFFGQGTRLTVV.

The chain uses TRBV7-2 and TRBJ2-3; D is undetermined. CDR1 is SGHTA, CDR2 FQGNSA, per germline. CDR3 length: 16 residues. V lost 7 bases, J lost 2 bases, and 19 bases lay in between. The DNA for the CDR3 is TGTGCCAGCATAACCTCGACTGGTGAGACCACAGATACGCAGTATTTT. The encoded protein is CASITSTGETTDTQYF. Variable domain in full (rest from reference TRBV7-2 and TRBJ2-3): GAGVSQSPSNKVTEKGKDVELRCDPISGHTALYWYRQSLGQGLEFLIYFQGNSAPDKSGLPSDRFSAERTGGSVSTLTIQRTQQEDSAVYLCASITSTGETTDTQYFGPGTRLTVL.